Sequencing of this TCR beta chain was carried out in a study of shared clonotypes between healthy human individuals. Study-wide results and limits: Sampling included only blood; tissue repertoires likely differ. At large depth, rarefaction still showed sorted-subset sequencing to be incomplete.

The CDR3 is 16 amino acids. The germline CDR1 and CDR2 sequences are SGHTA and FQGTGA. The V gene lost 2 bases and the J gene lost 3 bases, with 14 bases spanning the gap. The sample holds a few counts of this clone. The antigen remains unidentified. TCRdb's table, derived via immunoSEQ multiplex PCR, lists solely in-frame clones and lacks some. The sample carries some 790,000 clones, around 70% recorded once. The sequenced material came from memory CD4+ T cells sorted from blood. Subset denoted: CD45RA-negative fraction. This chain links TRBV7-3 with TRBJ1-3; D unclear. The source is a woman aged 25 to 39 in good health. CDR3 loop: CASSLAGPPSGNTIYF. For the CDR3, the DNA is TGTGCCAGCAGCTTAGCAGGCCCACCAAGTGGAAACACCATATATTTT.